These T cell receptor beta chains were read from a single sample in a study of T cells expressing NK-cell markers. For each CDR3 protein, TCRdb gives one entry from its re-call of the 5' RACE reads, without DNA. The table lists 450,000 to 600,000 distinct CDR3 sequences. The sample consisted of blood T cells: a sorted CD56 or NKG2C T cell subset, CD4+ or CD8+ T cells, or bulk PBMC T cells (not recorded which). The source is a man aged 18 to 30 in good health. The CDR3 runs from the conserved cysteine through the conserved F or W. The order of the fields is V gene, CDR3 length, J gene, CDR3 protein.

TRBV27	14	TRBJ2-7	CASSLTPGRREQYF
TRBV20-1	11	TRBJ2-1	CSASPLLEQFF
TRBV29-1	14	TRBJ1-1	CSITRGVMNTEAFF
TRBV29-1	13	TRBJ2-7	CSVEFPAAYEQYF
TRBV10-3	12	TRBJ1-2	CAIRTGNYGYTF
TRBV20-1	11	TRBJ1-4	CSARDRRELFF
TRBV4-1	17	TRBJ2-2	CASSQDTSGSVTGELFF
TRBV20-1	13	TRBJ2-3	CSATETGLDTQYF
TRBV19	12	TRBJ2-5	CASSTTVGTQYF
TRBV7-9	14	TRBJ2-5	CASSSRGRVETQYF
TRBV7-8	19	TRBJ2-4	CASSLALSHTQVAKNIQYF
TRBV7-2	13	TRBJ2-3	CASSLEVADTQYF
TRBV5-1	16	TRBJ1-1	CASSLQQQDLNTEAFF
TRBV12-3/TRBV12-4	16	TRBJ1-3	CASSFGWPSSGNTIYF
TRBV6-2/TRBV6-3	17	TRBJ2-1	CASSYSRTRGSYNEQFF
TRBV20-1	15	TRBJ1-5	CSARQGEYSNQPQHF
TRBV24-1	16	TRBJ2-1	CATSDGGGGSYNEQFF
TRBV27	15	TRBJ2-1	CASGRWLADDNEQFF